This T cell receptor (beta chain) is drawn from a study of T cell repertoires in cytomegalovirus infection. TCRdb independently ran MiXCR on the reads; one entry per CDR3 protein. The table has approximately 630,000 distinct CDR3 sequences, roughly a quarter seen once; the top ten hold 8%. The V end was cut by 4 bases, the J end by 6 bases, with 9 bases between. The CDR3 totals 12 residues. Per the germline V gene, CDR1 is MGHDK and CDR2 is SYGVNS. The material sequenced was CD8+ T cells from PBMCs. The rearrangement joins TRBV25-1 to TRBJ1-1; TRBD1 is a possible D gene (6 bases). The sequence was collected from a human donor in good health (CMV status not recorded). Some clones in this sample may be carry-over from other donors' samples. Here the CDR3 reads CASSGSGAEAFF. In nucleotides, the CDR3 is TGTGCCAGCAGTGGATCAGGGGCTGAAGCTTTCTTT.